This TCR beta chain was recorded in a study of T cells in Graves' hyperthyroidism and ophthalmopathy. The study's findings and limits: Blood samples included most of the expanded thyroid clonotypes exceeding 0.001. From stable hyperthyroidism, ophthalmopathy was separated by a 13 V-J model.

What was amplified from RNA transcripts were TCR beta CDR3 regions. The HTBI set primed first-round TCR CDR3 RT-PCR. TCRdb itself ran the multiplex PCR reads through MiXCR, one entry per CDR3 protein. In the table there are about 600,000 distinct CDR3 sequences, 16% of which are singletons. PBMCs were derived from under 13 ml fresh peripheral blood. With respect to this clonotype: No antigen is known for it.

CDR1 is MNHEY and CDR2 is SMNVEV in the germline V gene (reference sequence). The CDR3 spans 16 residues. V gave up 6 bases and J gave up 0 bases; unmatched junction bases: 7. This TCR was sampled from a woman aged 35 to 49 with Graves' ophthalmopathy. The chain is built from TRBV27 and TRBJ2-1; TRBD2 agrees at 8 bases. Sequencing input: blood. In nucleotides, the CDR3 is TGTGCCAGCAGCTCCCACGGGGGGGGCTCCTACAATGAGCAGTTCTTC. This sequence encodes CASSSHGGGSYNEQFF.